There are a few counts of the clone carrying this T cell receptor beta chain. Its antigen is still unknown. Per germline, CDR1 SQVTM and CDR2 ANQGSEA. CDR3 length: 13 amino acids. V lost 4 bases, J lost 7 bases, and 14 bases lay in between. These data come from a study of post-analysis software for immune sequencing data. Findings and limits, study-wide: In patients, about 5 TRBV segments were more frequent than in controls, with TRBV5-6, TRBV5-1 and TRBV20-1 among them.

Libraries were made from TCR beta cDNA, and they carried unique molecular identifiers. TCRdb itself ran the PCR reads through MiXCR, one entry per CDR3 protein. Among about 760,000 distinct CDR3 sequences listed, around 27% were seen once. This chain joins TRBV29-1 and TRBJ2-1; D possibly corresponds to TRBD2 (6 bases). Source material: blood. The sequence was obtained from a girl aged 10 to 17 with multiple sclerosis. The CDR3 nucleotides read TGCAGCGTTGTTGGTTGGACTACGAATGAGCAGTTCTTC. It codes for CSVVGWTTNEQFF.